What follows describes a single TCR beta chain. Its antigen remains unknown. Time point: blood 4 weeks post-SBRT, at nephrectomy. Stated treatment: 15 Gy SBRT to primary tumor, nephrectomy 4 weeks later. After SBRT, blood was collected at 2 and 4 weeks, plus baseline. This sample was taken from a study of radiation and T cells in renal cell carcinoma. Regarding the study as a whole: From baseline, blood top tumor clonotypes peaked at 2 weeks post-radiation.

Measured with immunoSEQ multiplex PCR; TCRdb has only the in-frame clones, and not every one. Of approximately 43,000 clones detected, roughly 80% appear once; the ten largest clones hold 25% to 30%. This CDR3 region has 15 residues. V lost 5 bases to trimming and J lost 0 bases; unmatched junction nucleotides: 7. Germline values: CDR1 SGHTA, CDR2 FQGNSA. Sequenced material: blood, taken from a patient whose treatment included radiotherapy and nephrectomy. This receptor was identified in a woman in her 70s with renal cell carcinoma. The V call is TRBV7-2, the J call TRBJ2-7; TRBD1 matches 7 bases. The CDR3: CASSPGTATSYEQYF. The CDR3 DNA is TGTGCCAGCAGCCCCGGGACAGCGACCTCCTACGAGCAGTACTTC.